This TCR beta chain is drawn from a study of shared clonotypes between healthy human individuals. This CDR3 comprises 18 residues. V was pared by 6 bases and J by 5 bases, with 16 bases of the junction left unmatched. CDR1 and CDR2 from the germline V gene are MGHDK and SYGVNS. At a deep level, the assay was run. Data came from immunoSEQ multiplex PCR; TCRdb stores just in-frame clones and leaves some out. The table shows 110,000 or so clones, with roughly 70% occurring only once. Overall study results and limits: Genetic and exposure-history diversity was limited by the few donors.

This clone was counted a few times. Its matching antigen is unknown. The TCR was taken from a woman in her twenties or thirties in good health. Material for sequencing was memory CD8+ T cells sorted from blood. The subset denotes: CD45RO+ cells pooled with CCR7-negative TemRA cells. The genes are TRBV25-1 and TRBJ2-1, with 10 bases fitting TRBD1. The CDR3 loop reads CASSQEYPGQGIHNEQFF. Here the CDR3 DNA reads TGTGCCAGCAGCCAAGAATATCCGGGACAGGGGATCCACAATGAGCAGTTCTTC.